This entry lists 6 T cell receptor beta chains sequenced from one sample in a study of shared clonotypes between healthy human individuals. Here immunoSEQ multiplex PCR was the method, and the copy in TCRdb shows in-frame clones only, minus some. The sample records about 1.1 million clones, about 84% being singletons. Sequenced material: memory CD4+ T cells from PBMCs. The subset denotes: CD45RA-negative fraction. The receptors originated from a man aged 18 to 29 in good health. Some clones in this sample may be carry-over from other donors' samples.

This rearrangement joins TRBV6-5 to TRBJ2-5; D gene unclear. With 2 bases removed from V and 0 bases from J, the gap between germline ends came to 7 bases. The CDR3 has 14 residues. Germline V lookup: CDR1 MNHEY, CDR2 SVGAGI. Here the CDR3 DNA reads TGTGCCAGCAGTTACGGGGTCTACCAAGAGACCCAGTACTTC. The encoded protein is CASSYGVYQETQYF.

Points on this clone: Other DNA sequences in this specimen translate into the identical CDR3. This rearrangement joins TRBV5-1 to TRBJ2-7; D possibly corresponds to TRBD1 (6 bases). Trimming pared 0 bases from V and 2 bases from J, leaving 9 bases between. The germline gives CDR1 SGHRS, CDR2 YFSETQ. The CDR3 consists of 14 residues. CDR3 loop: CASSLGGGTYEQYF. In DNA, the CDR3 is TGCGCCAGCAGCTTGGGAGGGGGAACCTACGAGCAGTACTTC.

This chain uses TRBV30 with TRBJ2-3, with 8 bases that match TRBD2. Germline values: CDR1 GTSNPN, CDR2 SVGIG (reference sequence). This CDR3 is built from 14 residues. J gave up 4 bases and V 5 bases, and 8 bases lay outside the gene matches. The CDR3 DNA reads TGTGCCTGGGTGAGCGGGAGTGGCGCAGATACGCAGTATTTT. It is translated as CAWVSGSGADTQYF.

This clone was recorded only once. J is TRBJ1-5 and V is TRBV5-1; a possible D gene is TRBD1 (5 bases). The CDR3 runs 15 residues. Germline V CDR1 and CDR2: SGHRS, YFSETQ. The germline V and J ends were trimmed by 2 bases and 5 bases, with 14 bases remaining between them. DNA of the CDR3: TGCGCCAGCAGCTTATCCGGGACGTCATATCAGCCCCAGCATTTT. Amino acids: CASSLSGTSYQPQHF.

The chain recombines TRBV28 with TRBJ2-3; D possibly corresponds to TRBD2 (5 bases). The CDR3 consists of 15 residues. From germline, CDR1 is MDHEN and CDR2 SYDVKM. V lost 4 bases to trimming and J lost 1 base, with 12 bases between them. DNA for the CDR3: TGTGCCAGCAGTTACCTTGTGGGAGGCACAGATACGCAGTATTTT. Translating gives CASSYLVGGTDTQYF.

The chain has TRBV29-1 and TRBJ2-7; either TRBD1 or TRBD2 may supply D (5 bases each). The CDR3 consists of 13 residues. The V end was cut by 2 bases, the J end by 6 bases, with 14 bases between. Germline V gives CDR1 SQVTM, CDR2 ANQGSEA. In DNA, the CDR3 is TGCAGCGTTGAATCCGCGAGGGGCGGCGAGCAGTACTTC. This gives the protein CSVESARGGEQYF.